A single sample is the source of the 15 T cell receptor beta chains below, sequenced in a study of blood T cells in healthy people across ages (dated by TCRdb to the mid-2010s). Receptor libraries were prepared by 5' RACE. The sequencer listed for this sample is Illumina HiSeq 2500. The second PCR ran for roughly 7 to 11 cycles and used a J-beta primer mix along with a sample-barcoded 5' primer. TCRdb cleaned the public reads at Q25 with fastp, built clones with MiXCR and kept in-frame beta chains. Rows are unified per CDR3 protein, each entry keeping the most common DNA and genes. The sample table lists 980,000 or so distinct CDR3 sequences, around 48% of them with a count of one. About an eighth of the sample comes from the top ten. The sample was blood. The receptors stem from a man younger than 40 in good health.

With respect to this clonotype: At one end the junction does not follow the germline gene, possibly because of a read error. The chain joins TRBV7-3 to TRBJ2-3; D may be TRBD1 (5 bases). The germline V gene encodes CDR1 SGHTA and CDR2 FQGTGA. This CDR3 contains 12 residues. The CDR3 DNA reads TGTGTCAGCAGCTTAGGGGCAGATGGGCAGTATTTT. Its protein product is CVSSLGADGQYF.

V gene TRBV30 combines with J gene TRBJ2-7; no clear D gene. This CDR3 contains 13 residues. Deletions cut 0 bases from V and 2 bases from J, with 8 bases between. Germline V gene sequence: CDR1 GTSNPN, CDR2 SVGIG (reference sequence). CDR3 DNA: TGTGCCTGGAGTGTCGGAAGGGCCTACGAGCAGTACTTC. Its translation: CAWSVGRAYEQYF.

The chain combines TRBV9 with TRBJ2-3; TRBD2 agrees at 7 bases. This CDR3 is 14 amino acids long. Trimming removed 3 bases from V and 2 bases from J; junction bases left unmatched: 3. The germline gives CDR1 SGDLS, CDR2 YYNGEE. The CDR3 nucleotides read TGTGCCAGCAGCGCGGGAGGACCCACAGATACGCAGTATTTT. This translates into CASSAGGPTDTQYF.

The chain uses TRBV20-1 and TRBJ2-3, with TRBD2 identical over 16 bases. Germline V gives CDR1 DFQATT, CDR2 SNEGSKA (reference sequence). The CDR3 is 18 amino acids. Losses at the gene ends were 0 bases for V and 6 bases for J; bases not matched to a gene: 9. The CDR3 DNA follows: TGCAGTGCTAGAGATCCCACCGGGACTAGCGGGAGGGCGGATACGCAGTATTTT. Translation: CSARDPTGTSGRADTQYF.

The CDR3 DNA is TGCAGTGCTAGGGGGGGTCCTAATTCACCCCTCCACTTT. It specifies CSARGGPNSPLHF. This chain links TRBV20-1 with TRBJ1-6, with D perhaps TRBD1 (5 bases). V was trimmed by 3 bases and J by 6 bases, leaving 9 bases between them. The CDR3 is made up of 13 amino acids. Germline CDR1 DFQATT, CDR2 SNEGSKA (reference sequence).

The chain couples TRBV29-1 to TRBJ2-4; D assignment may be TRBD1 or TRBD2 (5 bases each). CDR1 and CDR2 (germline): SQVTM, ANQGSEA. CDR3 length equals 16 residues. V was cut by 3 bases and J by 0 bases, with 15 bases left in between. CDR3 in DNA: TGCAGCGTTGAGGGGGTTGAAGGGAGAGCCAAAAACATTCAGTACTTC. As protein: CSVEGVEGRAKNIQYF.

The genes are TRBV4-1 and TRBJ1-2, with TRBD1 matching 8 bases. The CDR3 sequence is 14 residues long. V was clipped by 1 base and J by 7 bases; unmatched bases: 5. Germline values: CDR1 MGHRA, CDR2 YSYEKL. The CDR3, as DNA: TGCGCCAGCAGCCAAGCCCAGGGGGCATGTGGCTACACCTTC. Translated: CASSQAQGACGYTF.

The V gene is TRBV5-6, the J gene TRBJ2-1; TRBD2 is a possible D gene (6 bases). With 4 bases removed from V and 4 bases from J, the gap between germline ends came to 15 bases. The germline CDR1 and CDR2 sequences are SGHDT and YYEEEE. The CDR3 is 15 amino acids. CDR3 sequence: CASSPAGLRYNEQFF. The CDR3 DNA is TGTGCCAGCAGCCCGGCGGGATTGCGGTACAATGAGCAGTTCTTC.

This clonotype has a handful of counts. The chain combines TRBV7-9 with TRBJ2-5, with 9 bases fitting TRBD1. This CDR3 comprises 14 residues. Trimming removed 5 bases from V and 5 bases from J; junction bases left unmatched: 6. Germline lookup yields CDR1 SEHNR and CDR2 FQNEAQ (reference sequence). CDR3 protein: CASSQGQGWETQYF. The CDR3 nucleotides are TGTGCCAGCAGCCAAGGACAGGGGTGGGAGACCCAGTACTTC. The full variable domain, in which reference TRBV7-9 and TRBJ2-5 provide the parts outside the CDR3, is DTGVSQNPRHKITKRGQNVTFRCDPISEHNRLYWYRQTLGQGPEFLTYFQNEAQLEKSRLLSDRFSAERPKGSFSTLEIQRTEQGDSAMYLCASSQGQGWETQYFGPGTRLLVL.

This clonotype was observed a few times. Being one base from a much bigger clone, this may be a read error. The rearrangement uses TRBV7-3 and TRBJ2-7, with 10 nucleotides matching TRBD1. The CDR3 is 14 amino acids. The junction had 5 bases not matched to a gene; V was cut back by 2 bases and J by 7 bases. Germline V gives CDR1 SGHTA, CDR2 FQGTGA. The CDR3 sequence: CASSLGTGANEQYF. CDR3 sequence (DNA): TGTGCCAGCAGCTTAGGGACAGGGGCTAATGAGCAGTACTTC.

The chain has TRBV7-8 and TRBJ2-7, with D unclear. CDR1 is SGHVS, CDR2 FQNEAQ, per germline. V was shortened by 5 bases and J by 6 bases, with 11 bases between the two germline ends. The CDR3 covers 12 residues. The CDR3 DNA is TGTGCCAGCAGCCATCTCTGGCCCGAGCAGTACTTC. It translates to CASSHLWPEQYF.

This clonotype came up a few times. The genes are TRBV20-1 and TRBJ2-1; 15 nucleotides match TRBD2. Trimming at V came to 3 bases and at J to 3 bases, leaving 6 bases not matched to a gene. Germline CDR1 is DFQATT and CDR2 is SNEGSKA (reference sequence). The CDR3 sequence is 17 residues long. The CDR3 DNA follows: TGCAGTGCTAGGGGAGGGACTAGCGGGGGGTTCTACAATGAGCAGTTCTTC. Translated: CSARGGTSGGFYNEQFF.

The chain recombines TRBV7-2 with TRBJ2-5, with 7 bases matching TRBD1. The J call may be incorrect, as the DNA end agrees better with TRBJ2-7. CDR1 SGHTA and CDR2 FQGNSA come from the germline V gene. This CDR3 has 15 amino acids. This CDR3 reads CASSSAADRFYEQYF. The CDR3 coding sequence is TGTGCCAGCAGCTCGGCCGCGGACAGGTTCTACGAGCAGTACTTC.

The J gene is TRBJ2-1, the V gene TRBV20-1; 11 nucleotides agree with TRBD2. The CDR3 contains 16 residues. The germline CDR1 and CDR2 sequences are DFQATT and SNEGSKA (reference sequence). With 1 base clipped from V and 6 bases from J, the junction kept 8 bases outside the gene matches. This CDR3 is CSARGFSGGAGNEQFF. In DNA, the CDR3 is TGCAGTGCTAGAGGTTTTAGCGGGGGGGCGGGCAATGAGCAGTTCTTC.

In this sample, this clonotype turned up a few times. The CDR3 nucleotides read TGTGCCAGCAGTGAAGACACCCAAGAGACCCAGTACTTC. Translation: CASSEDTQETQYF. The chain employs TRBV2 and TRBJ2-5; D remains ambiguous. Per germline, CDR1 SNHLY and CDR2 FYNNEI. Trimming pared 1 base from V and 1 base from J, leaving 4 bases between. This CDR3 comprises 13 residues. The full variable domain, with the rest looked up from reference TRBV2 and TRBJ2-5, is EPEVTQTPSHQVTQMGQEVILRCVPISNHLYFYWYRQILGQKVEFLVSFYNNEISEKSEIFDDQFSVERPDGSNFTLKIRSTKLEDSAMYFCASSEDTQETQYFGPGTRLLVL.